The 29 T cell receptor beta chains given below trace back to one sample, sequenced in a study of CD8+ T cells in alopecia areata. Noted treatment: oral pan-JAK inhibitor, 5-10 mg twice daily. cDNA serving as the sequencing template came from extracted, reverse transcribed RNA. Sequencing used immunoSEQ multiplex PCR; TCRdb keeps in-frame clones, though not all of them. The sample holds about 200,000 clones, roughly three fifths seen once. The sample was CD4+ T cells sorted from blood, taken at week 4, from a patient treated with tofacitinib. These receptor sequences come from a human donor with alopecia areata.

Regarding this clone: The same CDR3 can be traced to other DNA sequences in this sample. This sequence joins TRBV2 and TRBJ1-2, with D tentatively TRBD1 (5 bases). The CDR3 has 13 amino acids. The germline V gene encodes CDR1 SNHLY and CDR2 FYNNEI. Trimming stripped 5 bases from V and 1 base from J, with 8 bases between. The CDR3: CASSPQGNYGYTF. The DNA of the CDR3 is TGTGCCAGCAGTCCGCAGGGTAACTATGGCTACACCTTC.

The chain joins TRBV7-2 to TRBJ1-6, with no clear D. CDR3 length equals 12 residues. The germline V gene has CDR1 SGHTA and CDR2 FQGNSA. V shed 3 bases and J shed 8 bases, with 5 bases lying between them. The CDR3 sequence: CASSFRYSPLHF. The CDR3 DNA follows: TGTGCCAGCAGCTTCAGGTATTCACCCCTCCACTTT.

A note on this clone: The same CDR3 can be traced to other DNA sequences in this sample. This chain uses TRBV30 with TRBJ2-5; a weak D match, TRBD1 (5 bases). Per germline, CDR1 GTSNPN and CDR2 SVGIG (reference sequence). The CDR3 is 12 amino acids. V lost 2 bases and J lost 4, with 8 bases in between. CDR3 region: CAWSPRGETQYF. DNA of the CDR3: TGTGCCTGGAGTCCTAGGGGAGAGACCCAGTACTTC. Supplemented by reference TRBV30 and TRBJ2-5, the full variable domain reads SQTIHQWPATLVQPVGSPLSLECTVEGTSNPNLYWYRQAAGRGLQLLFYSVGIGQISSEVPQNLSASRPQDRQFILSSKKLLLSDSGFYLCAWSPRGETQYFGPGTRLLVL.

CDR3 sequence: CSVDWQGGYGYTF. The CDR3 DNA reads as TGCAGCGTTGACTGGCAGGGGGGCTATGGCTACACCTTC. This rearrangement joins TRBV29-1 to TRBJ1-2, with 7 bases identical to TRBD1. The CDR3 is 13 amino acids. Germline V gene data show CDR1 as SQVTM and CDR2 as ANQGSEA. V shed 3 bases and J 4 bases; nucleotides not matched to a gene: 5.

The rearrangement links TRBV30 to TRBJ2-5; no firm D call. Germline-derived CDR1 and CDR2 are GTSNPN and SVGIG (reference sequence). The V and J ends lost 8 bases and 0 bases respectively, with 19 bases between them. The CDR3 extends over 15 amino acids. The CDR3 region is CATPKGPWYQETQYF. The DNA of the CDR3 is TGTGCCACGCCCAAGGGCCCCTGGTACCAAGAGACCCAGTACTTC.

V is TRBV5-1 and J is TRBJ2-3, with 8 bases that match TRBD1. CDR1 and CDR2 (germline): SGHRS, YFSETQ. The J segment lost 2 bases and the V segment lost 4 bases, leaving 6 bases of the junction unmatched. CDR3 length: 15 residues. The CDR3 here is CASSIDRGDTDTQYF. The CDR3 DNA sequence: TGCGCCAGCAGCATAGACAGGGGAGACACAGATACGCAGTATTTT.

This clone was picked up a small number of times. The rearrangement joins TRBV5-8 to TRBJ1-2; 10 nucleotides line up with TRBD1. V lost 2 bases and J lost 8; bases outside the gene matches: 6. This CDR3 spans 14 amino acids. CDR1 is SGHTS and CDR2 is YDEGEE in the germline V gene. The CDR3 loop is CASSFGTGDGGYTF. The CDR3 DNA reads as TGTGCCAGCAGCTTCGGGACAGGGGATGGCGGCTACACCTTC.

This sequence joins TRBV5-4 and TRBJ1-6; D gene ambiguous. The V gene's germline CDR1 is SGHNT and CDR2 YYREEE (reference sequence). The V end lost 2 bases, the J end lost 7 bases, and 16 bases lay between the germline ends. There are 16 residues in the CDR3. The CDR3 DNA reads as TGTGCCAGCAGCTTCTCGGGAACTACGGTCAATTCACCCCTCCACTTT. Protein: CASSFSGTTVNSPLHF. The variable domain in full, with the rest retrieved from reference TRBV5-4 and TRBJ1-6, is ETGVTQSPTHLIKTRGQQVTLRCSSQSGHNTVSWYQQALGQGPQFIFQYYREEENGRGNFPPRFSGLQFPNYSSELNVNALELDDSALYLCASSFSGTTVNSPLHFGNGTRLTVT.

The V gene is TRBV13, the J gene TRBJ1-6; possibly TRBD1 for D (5 bases). The CDR3 loop spans 17 amino acids. V gave up 4 bases and J gave up 6 bases, with 19 bases separating them. CDR1 PRHDT and CDR2 FYEKMQ come from the germline V gene (reference sequence). The CDR3: CASSSHLTQGGNSPLHF. The CDR3 bases are TGTGCCAGCAGCTCCCACCTGACGCAGGGCGGTAATTCACCCCTCCACTTT.

The CDR3 sequence is CAISGVDNQPQHF. The CDR3 DNA reads as TGTGCCATCAGTGGAGTCGATAATCAGCCCCAGCATTTT. The chain joins TRBV10-3 to TRBJ1-5; D gene unclear. V lost 4 bases and J 4 bases, leaving 8 bases between the germline ends. The length of the CDR3 is 13 residues. CDR1 and CDR2 (germline): ENHRY, SYGVKD.

Comment on this clone: The sample carries other DNA sequences with the same CDR3. The V call is TRBV29-1, the J call TRBJ2-5; D unclear. The CDR3 runs 9 residues. CDR1 and CDR2 from the germline V gene are SQVTM and ANQGSEA. Trimming pared 4 bases from V and 4 bases from J, leaving 1 base between. CDR3 residues: CSVGETQYF. The CDR3 region has the DNA TGCAGCGTTGGAGAGACCCAGTACTTC.

V gene TRBV30 combines with J gene TRBJ1-1, with D perhaps matching TRBD1 (6 bases). The germline gives CDR1 GTSNPN, CDR2 SVGIG (reference sequence). Trimming stripped 3 bases from V and 0 bases from J, with 11 bases between. The CDR3 covers 14 residues. The CDR3 DNA is TGTGCCTGGAGGACAGGCGGGGTGAACACTGAAGCTTTCTTT. Translation gives CAWRTGGVNTEAFF. Based on the CDR3 plus reference TRBV30 and TRBJ1-1, the full variable domain is SQTIHQWPATLVQPVGSPLSLECTVEGTSNPNLYWYRQAAGRGLQLLFYSVGIGQISSEVPQNLSASRPQDRQFILSSKKLLLSDSGFYLCAWRTGGVNTEAFFGQGTRLTVV.

The rearrangement links TRBV9 to TRBJ1-5, with 7 bases that match TRBD1. After removal of 7 bases from V and 5 bases from J, the junction contained 3 bases not matched to a gene. Germline lookup yields CDR1 SGDLS and CDR2 YYNGEE. This CDR3 has 12 amino acids. The CDR3: CASGRGDQPQHF. CDR3 DNA sequence: TGTGCCAGCGGCAGGGGGGATCAGCCCCAGCATTTT.

This chain joins TRBV30 and TRBJ1-6, with unresolved D. CDR3 length equals 13 residues. CDR1 is GTSNPN, CDR2 SVGIG, per germline (reference sequence). Deletions cut 0 bases from V and 7 bases from J, with 7 bases between. The CDR3 loop reads CAWSVAGNSPLHF. The CDR3, as DNA: TGTGCCTGGAGTGTAGCGGGGAATTCACCCCTCCACTTT.

The chain couples TRBV30 to TRBJ1-4, with D unclear. Trimming removed 8 bases at V and 6 bases at J, with 4 bases between. The CDR3 runs to 9 residues. The germline CDR1 and CDR2 sequences are GTSNPN and SVGIG (reference sequence). The CDR3 region has the DNA TGTGCCGAGGATGAAAAACTGTTTTTT. Amino acids: CAEDEKLFF.

The chain uses TRBV5-4 and TRBJ2-5; D is unresolved. V was shortened by 5 bases and J by 0 bases, with 14 bases between the two germline ends. Germline values: CDR1 SGHNT, CDR2 YYREEE (reference sequence). The CDR3 runs 15 residues. CDR3 sequence reads: CASSPSLGYQETQYF. For the CDR3, the DNA is TGTGCCAGCAGTCCCTCCCTGGGGTACCAAGAGACCCAGTACTTC.

The chain links TRBV18 to TRBJ2-7; 7 nucleotides agree with TRBD1. The germline V gene has CDR1 KGHSH and CDR2 LQKENI. V trimming: 4 bases; J trimming: 3 bases; junction bases outside the gene matches: 6. CDR3 size: 14 residues. Here the CDR3 reads CASSQRDSLYEQYF. The DNA for the CDR3 is TGTGCCAGCTCACAACGGGACAGCCTCTACGAGCAGTACTTC.

The chain uses TRBV29-1 and TRBJ1-2; 12 positions match TRBD1. V was clipped by 6 bases and J by 4 bases; unmatched bases: 9. Germline CDR1 is SQVTM and CDR2 is ANQGSEA. The CDR3 has 15 residues. As DNA, the CDR3 is TGCAGCGTCGCAGGGACAGGGGGCATGGGCTATGGCTACACCTTC. Residues: CSVAGTGGMGYGYTF. Combining the CDR3 with reference TRBV29-1 and TRBJ1-2 gives the whole variable domain SAVISQKPSRDICQRGTSLTIQCQVDSQVTMMFWYRQQPGQSLTLIATANQGSEATYESGFVIDKFPISRPNLTFSTLTVSNMSPEDSSIYLCSVAGTGGMGYGYTFGSGTRLTVV.

This clone was seen a few times. The chain has TRBV27 and TRBJ2-7; TRBD2 is a possible D gene (5 bases). Germline CDR1 reads MNHEY; CDR2 reads SMNVEV (reference sequence). The V and J ends lost 8 bases and 3 bases respectively, with 11 bases between them. The CDR3 runs 12 residues. The CDR3 reads CASRSSRYEQYF. As DNA, the CDR3 is TGTGCCAGCCGGTCTAGCCGCTACGAGCAGTACTTC.

The rearrangement uses TRBV7-9 and TRBJ2-1; D is perhaps TRBD1 (7 bases). V lost 5 bases and J 5 bases, leaving 10 bases between the germline ends. Germline values: CDR1 SEHNR, CDR2 FQNEAQ (reference sequence). CDR3 length: 13 residues. The CDR3 reads CASSPGGNNEQFF. CDR3 DNA sequence: TGTGCCAGCAGCCCAGGGGGGAACAATGAGCAGTTCTTC.

V is TRBV30 and J is TRBJ1-4, with no clear D. The ends were cut back, 1 base at V and 11 bases at J, with 5 bases in the middle. Germline lookup yields CDR1 GTSNPN and CDR2 SVGIG (reference sequence). This CDR3 has 10 residues. The CDR3 is CAWSGPKLFF. CDR3 nucleotide sequence: TGTGCCTGGAGTGGCCCTAAACTGTTTTTT.

The genes are TRBV27 and TRBJ1-6; the D gene is possibly TRBD1 (6 bases). Germline CDR1 reads MNHEY; CDR2 reads SMNVEV (reference sequence). This CDR3 has 14 amino acids. V was trimmed by 5 bases and J by 5 bases, leaving 10 bases between them. The CDR3 DNA follows: TGTGCCAGCAGTCCCACAGGGAATAATTCACCCCTCCACTTT. Amino acid sequence: CASSPTGNNSPLHF.

This clone was picked up a small number of times. The chain joins TRBV2 to TRBJ2-7; no definite D call. The CDR3 runs 11 residues. Germline V gene lookup returns CDR1 SNHLY and CDR2 FYNNEI. Trimming stripped 7 bases from V and 0 bases from J, with 4 bases between. DNA for the CDR3: TGTGCCAGCACCAACTCCTACGAGCAGTACTTC. Protein sequence: CASTNSYEQYF.

The rearrangement links TRBV27 to TRBJ1-6; D unclear. Germline CDR1 is MNHEY and CDR2 is SMNVEV (reference sequence). V lost 4 bases and J lost 7, with 5 bases in between. The CDR3 consists of 12 residues. The CDR3 loop is CASSWTNSPLHF. CDR3 nucleotide sequence: TGTGCCAGCAGTTGGACGAATTCACCCCTCCACTTT.

V and J are TRBV5-1 and TRBJ2-3; 12 positions match TRBD2. Trimming took 4 bases from V and 3 from J; bases not matched to a gene: 15. CDR1 is SGHRS, CDR2 YFSETQ, per germline. CDR3 length: 19 amino acids. The CDR3 coding sequence is TGCGCCAGCAGCCCGAAACTGACTAGCGGGGGCCAAGGTACAGATACGCAGTATTTT. Amino acid sequence: CASSPKLTSGGQGTDTQYF.

CDR3 sequence reads: CASSPLDRAEKLFF. The CDR3 DNA reads as TGCGCCAGCAGCCCGCTGGACAGGGCTGAAAAACTGTTTTTT. The genes are TRBV5-1 and TRBJ1-4; 8 bases align to TRBD1. Trimming cost V 4 bases and J 7 bases; bases outside gene matches: 6. The CDR3 consists of 14 residues. The germline CDR1 and CDR2 sequences are SGHRS and YFSETQ.

This rearrangement joins TRBV15 to TRBJ2-5; tentatively, D is TRBD2 (5 bases). This CDR3 spans 17 amino acids. Germline assignment: CDR1 LNHNV and CDR2 YYDKDF (reference sequence). Deletions cut 1 base from V and 0 bases from J, with 15 bases between. CDR3 nucleotides: TGTGCCACCAGCAGAGTTCGAGAGACTACATACCAAGAGACCCAGTACTTC. Encoded protein: CATSRVRETTYQETQYF.

This clone has only a few counts. The genes are TRBV5-1 and TRBJ1-1, with unresolved D. Trimming took off 4 bases at V and 3 bases at J, with 13 bases between the two ends. CDR1 is SGHRS and CDR2 is YFSETQ in the germline V gene. CDR3 length: 14 residues. CDR3 DNA: TGCGCCAGCAGCCAAGACATCCCTTACACTGAAGCTTTCTTT. This translates into CASSQDIPYTEAFF.

This clone has more than one count but fewer than ten. This chain uses TRBV29-1 with TRBJ2-1; D is perhaps TRBD1 (5 bases). The length of the CDR3 is 13 residues. Looked up from germline, CDR1 is SQVTM and CDR2 is ANQGSEA. The V end lost 7 bases, the J end lost 0 bases, and 10 bases lay between the germline ends. The CDR3 region has the DNA TGCAGCGAGACAGTAAGCTCCTACAATGAGCAGTTCTTC. This encodes CSETVSSYNEQFF.